Shown below are 11 T cell receptor beta chains from a single sample sequenced in a study of blood T cell repertoires in COVID-19. Clones were read by immunoSEQ multiplex PCR, and TCRdb kept only the in-frame ones, dropping some. The sample has about 220,000 clones; around nine tenths are singletons. Sequences were obtained from PBMCs or T cells enriched from blood (not recorded which). Every receptor here comes from a woman aged 50 to 60 with acute COVID-19.

The chain joins TRBV27 to TRBJ2-7, with 9 bases fitting TRBD1. The V segment lost 5 bases and the J segment 4 bases; nucleotides outside the gene matches: 12. This CDR3 has 16 residues. Per germline, CDR1 MNHEY and CDR2 SMNVEV (reference sequence). The CDR3 sequence is CASSHYPGQGPYEQYF. DNA of the CDR3: TGTGCCAGCAGTCACTATCCGGGACAGGGACCTTACGAGCAGTACTTC.

The table lists this clone with a few counts. The chain links TRBV7-3 to TRBJ2-1, with TRBD1 identical over 10 bases. V dropped 4 bases and J dropped 9; count of bases not matched to a gene: 6. Germline values: CDR1 SGHTA, CDR2 FQGTGA. The CDR3 extends over 14 amino acids. This CDR3 is CASSYGQGGGEQFF. The CDR3 nucleotides are TGTGCCAGCAGCTACGGACAGGGGGGAGGTGAGCAGTTCTTC.

This clone was counted once. The chain carries TRBV7-2 and TRBJ2-5; 8 nucleotides line up with TRBD1. The CDR3 sequence is 13 residues long. CDR1 and CDR2 (germline): SGHTA, FQGNSA. V trimming: 3 bases; J trimming: 4 bases; junction bases outside the gene matches: 1. The CDR3 DNA follows: TGTGCCAGCAGCTTTGACAGGGGAGAGACCCAGTACTTC. Its translation is CASSFDRGETQYF. Full variable domain (remainder filled in from reference TRBV7-2 and TRBJ2-5): GAGVSQSPSNKVTEKGKDVELRCDPISGHTALYWYRQSLGQGLEFLIYFQGNSAPDKSGLPSDRFSAERTGGSVSTLTIQRTQQEDSAVYLCASSFDRGETQYFGPGTRLLVL.

This clone was seen only once. The V gene is TRBV7-9, the J gene TRBJ2-1; perhaps TRBD2 as D (6 bases). The germline gives CDR1 SEHNR, CDR2 FQNEAQ (reference sequence). The V end was cut by 5 bases, the J end by 9 bases, with 20 bases between. The CDR3 sequence is 15 residues long. The CDR3 region has the DNA TGTGCCAGCAGCCCAAGGGAGGTGATCATAAGTGAGCAGTTCTTC. As protein: CASSPREVIISEQFF.

A few counts support this clone. The chain is built from TRBV4-2 and TRBJ2-2, with a tentative D call TRBD2 (6 bases). Germline CDR1 LGHNA, CDR2 YNFKEQ. The CDR3 has 16 amino acids. The V gene lost 1 base and the J gene lost 5 bases, with 14 bases spanning the gap. DNA of the CDR3: TGTGCCAGCAGCCAAGCGTCAGGGCGGGGTACCGGGGAGCTGTTTTTT. As protein: CASSQASGRGTGELFF.

V usage is TRBV7-9 and J usage is TRBJ2-5, with 9 bases fitting TRBD1. This CDR3 has 15 residues. V shed 5 bases and J 4 bases; nucleotides not matched to a gene: 8. CDR1 and CDR2 from the germline V gene are SEHNR and FQNEAQ (reference sequence). CDR3 nucleotides: TGTGCCAGCAGCGACGGACAGGGGTCGGGAGAGACCCAGTACTTC. This encodes CASSDGQGSGETQYF. Based on the CDR3 plus reference TRBV7-9 and TRBJ2-5, the full variable domain is DTGVSQNPRHKITKRGQNVTFRCDPISEHNRLYWYRQTLGQGPEFLTYFQNEAQLEKSRLLSDRFSAERPKGSFSTLEIQRTEQGDSAMYLCASSDGQGSGETQYFGPGTRLLVL.

This clone has more than one count but fewer than ten. The chain uses TRBV12-3 or TRBV12-4 and TRBJ2-7; D possibly corresponds to TRBD2 (6 bases). V shed 3 bases and J shed 3 bases, with 9 bases lying between them. This CDR3 spans 13 amino acids. The CDR3 DNA is TGTGCCAGCAGTTTCGCCGGGGGCTACGAGCAGTACTTC. Amino acid sequence: CASSFAGGYEQYF.

CDR3 in amino acids: CASSEWTVGVLTF. The CDR3 nucleotides are TGTGCCAGCAGTGAATGGACAGTGGGCGTCCTGACTTTC. This chain connects TRBV2 to TRBJ2-6, with D possibly TRBD1 on 6 matching bases. Germline V gives CDR1 SNHLY, CDR2 FYNNEI. The CDR3 runs to 13 residues. V was pared by 2 bases and J by 12 bases, with 11 bases between. The entire variable domain, with the rest obtained from reference TRBV2 and TRBJ2-6, is as follows: EPEVTQTPSHQVTQMGQEVILRCVPISNHLYFYWYRQILGQKVEFLVSFYNNEISEKSEIFDDQFSVERPDGSNFTLKIRSTKLEDSAMYFCASSEWTVGVLTFGAGSRLTVL.

V gene TRBV5-1 combines with J gene TRBJ1-1, with TRBD1 matching 7 bases. V shed 5 bases and J 4 bases; nucleotides not matched to a gene: 5. Germline V gene lookup returns CDR1 SGHRS and CDR2 YFSETQ. This CDR3 is 13 amino acids long. The CDR3 nucleotides read TGCGCCAGCAGGCCTCCAGGGGGCACTGAAGCTTTCTTT. Protein sequence: CASRPPGGTEAFF.

V gene TRBV5-1 combines with J gene TRBJ1-2; D not resolved. The germline CDR1 and CDR2 sequences are SGHRS and YFSETQ. The CDR3 runs to 15 residues. With 1 base removed from V and 7 bases from J, the gap between germline ends came to 17 bases. The CDR3 loop reads CASSLSVVTESGYTF. In nucleotides, the CDR3 is TGCGCCAGCAGCTTGAGCGTAGTGACGGAGTCTGGCTACACCTTC. The variable domain in full, completed from reference TRBV5-1 and TRBJ1-2, reads KAGVTQTPRYLIKTRGQQVTLSCSPISGHRSVSWYQQTPGQGLQFLFEYFSETQRNKGNFPGRFSGRQFSNSRSEMNVSTLELGDSALYLCASSLSVVTESGYTFGSGTRLTVV.

The rearrangement links TRBV5-1 to TRBJ2-2; D is perhaps TRBD1 (5 bases). The CDR3 has 15 residues. CDR1 and CDR2 from the germline V gene are SGHRS and YFSETQ. The ends were cut back, 4 bases at V and 2 bases at J, with 12 bases in the middle. In nucleotides, the CDR3 is TGCGCCAGCAGCCTATGGACAACTAACACCGGGGAGCTGTTTTTT. This gives the protein CASSLWTTNTGELFF.